The present entry profiles one T cell receptor (beta chain) with its context. As yet, its antigen is unknown. Use of 60 Vbeta and 13 Jbeta primers characterized the PCR. Clones were sequenced by immunoSEQ multiplex PCR, and TCRdb holds only the in-frame ones, with some missing. The data show around 150,000 clones, 75% to 80% seen once. This sample was included in a study of cytomegalovirus exposure and HLA in healthy donors. Study-level findings and limits: Other equally common chains were less clonally expanded than HLA-associated TCR beta chains, a later analysis showed. Sequencing likely caused a cluster of highly shared sequence variants.

The CDR3 is 17 residues long. V was clipped by 4 bases and J by 1 base, with 17 bases between them. This receptor was taken from a man aged 30 to 39 in good health and CMV-seronegative. This chain connects TRBV23-1 to TRBJ1-5; D is possibly TRBD1 (5 bases). TRBV23-1 carries the ORF label, with uncertain function. What was sequenced was PBMCs. CDR3 coding DNA: TGCGCCAGCAGTCCCCCCCCAGGCCAGGGCAGCAATCAGCCCCAGCATTTT. It translates to CASSPPPGQGSNQPQHF.